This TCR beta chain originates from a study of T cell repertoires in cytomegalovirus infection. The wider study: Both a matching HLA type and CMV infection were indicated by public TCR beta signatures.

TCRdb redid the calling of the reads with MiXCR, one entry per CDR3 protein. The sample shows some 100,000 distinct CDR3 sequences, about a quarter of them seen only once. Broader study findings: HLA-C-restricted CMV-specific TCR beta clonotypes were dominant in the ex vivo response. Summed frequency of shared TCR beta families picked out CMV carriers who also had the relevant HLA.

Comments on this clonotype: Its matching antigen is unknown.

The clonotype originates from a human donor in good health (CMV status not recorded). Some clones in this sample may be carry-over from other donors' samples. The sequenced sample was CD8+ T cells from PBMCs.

The CDR3 DNA is TGTGCCAGCAGCCTCCCTGGTGTGGGGAAGAAACAGCCCCAGCATTTT. As protein: CASSLPGVGKKQPQHF. The gene calls are TRBV3-1 and TRBJ1-5; D not certain. CDR3 length: 16 residues. CDR1 is LGHDT, CDR2 YNNKEL, per germline (reference sequence). V was trimmed by 4 bases and J by 7 bases, leaving 20 bases between them. Complete variable domain (other parts from reference TRBV3-1 and TRBJ1-5): DTAVSQTPKYLVTQMGNDKSIKCEQNLGHDTMYWYKQDSKKFLKIMFSYNNKELIINETVPNRFSPKSPDKAHLNLHINSLELGDSAVYFCASSLPGVGKKQPQHFGDGTRLSIL.